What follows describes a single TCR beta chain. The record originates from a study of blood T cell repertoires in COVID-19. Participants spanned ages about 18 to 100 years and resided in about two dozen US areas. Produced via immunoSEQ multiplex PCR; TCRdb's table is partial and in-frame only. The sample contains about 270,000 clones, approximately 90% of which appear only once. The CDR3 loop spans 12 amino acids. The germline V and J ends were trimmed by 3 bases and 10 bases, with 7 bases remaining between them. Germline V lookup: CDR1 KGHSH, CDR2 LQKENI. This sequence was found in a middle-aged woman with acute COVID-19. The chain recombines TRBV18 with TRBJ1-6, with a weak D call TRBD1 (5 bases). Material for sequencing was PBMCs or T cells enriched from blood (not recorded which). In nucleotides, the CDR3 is TGTGCCAGCTCACCGGACAACTCACCCCTCCACTTT. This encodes CASSPDNSPLHF.